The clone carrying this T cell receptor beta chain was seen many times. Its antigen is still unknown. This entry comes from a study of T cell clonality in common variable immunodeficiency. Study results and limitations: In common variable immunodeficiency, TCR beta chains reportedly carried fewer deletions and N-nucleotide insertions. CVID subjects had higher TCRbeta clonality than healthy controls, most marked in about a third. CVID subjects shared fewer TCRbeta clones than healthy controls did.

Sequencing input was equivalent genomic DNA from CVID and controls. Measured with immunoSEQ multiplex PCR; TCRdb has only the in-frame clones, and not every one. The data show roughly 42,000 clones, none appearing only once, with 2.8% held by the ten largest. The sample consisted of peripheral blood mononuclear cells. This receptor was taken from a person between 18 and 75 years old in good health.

The CDR3 spells CASSPLTGGLRAHNSPLFF. The part of the CDR3 DNA that was read is TGTGCCAGCAGCCCGTTGACAGGGGGCCTACGGGCTCATAATTCACCG. The gene calls are TRBV14 and TRBJ2-2, with 10 bases fitting TRBD1. Coverage ceases 3 residues before the CDR3 finishes, and the germline J gene fills in the end. Germline V gives CDR1 SGHDN, CDR2 FVKESK. The CDR3 is made up of 19 amino acids.